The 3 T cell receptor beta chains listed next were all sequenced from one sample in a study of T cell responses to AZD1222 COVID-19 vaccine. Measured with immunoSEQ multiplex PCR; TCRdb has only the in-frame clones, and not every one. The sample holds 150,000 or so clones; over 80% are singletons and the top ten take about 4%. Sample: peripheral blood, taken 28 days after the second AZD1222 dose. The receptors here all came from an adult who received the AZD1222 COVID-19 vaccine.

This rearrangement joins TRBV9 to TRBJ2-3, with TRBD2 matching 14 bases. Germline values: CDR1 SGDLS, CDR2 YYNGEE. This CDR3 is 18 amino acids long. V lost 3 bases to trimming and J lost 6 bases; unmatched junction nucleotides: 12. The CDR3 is CASSATPRTSGRTDTQYF. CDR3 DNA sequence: TGTGCCAGCAGCGCGACGCCCCGGACTAGCGGGAGGACGGATACGCAGTATTTT.

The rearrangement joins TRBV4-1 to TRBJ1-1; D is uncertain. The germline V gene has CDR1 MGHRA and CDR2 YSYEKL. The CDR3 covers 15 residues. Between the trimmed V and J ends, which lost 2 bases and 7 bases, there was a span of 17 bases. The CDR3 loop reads CASSQRLLGLGEAFF. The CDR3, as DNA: TGCGCCAGCAGCCAACGTTTACTGGGTTTGGGTGAAGCTTTCTTT.

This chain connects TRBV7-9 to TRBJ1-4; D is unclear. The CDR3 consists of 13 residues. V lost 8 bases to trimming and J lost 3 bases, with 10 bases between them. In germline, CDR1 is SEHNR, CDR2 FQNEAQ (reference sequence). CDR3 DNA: TGTGCCAGCGTCCGGACGGCTAATGAAAAACTGTTTTTT. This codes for CASVRTANEKLFF.